These 23 T cell receptor beta chains were sequenced from one sample in a study of shared clonotypes between healthy human individuals (dated by TCRdb to 2018 to 2021). Library method: the immunoSEQ multiplex PCR assay. TCRdb mirrors the immuneACCESS table, restricted to in-frame sequences. Some clones are absent from its copies; in checked studies, under half trace to an unresolved V gene, and the reason for the others is unknown. Within this sample are roughly 1,000,000 clones, with more than 75% of them counted one time only. Approximately 0.5% of the sample lies in the top ten. The sequenced material came from memory CD4+ T cells from PBMCs. The cell subset or site label, as the study defines it: CD45RA-negative fraction. The receptor source for this set is a man aged 18 to 29 in good health. Some clones in this sample may be carry-over from other donors' samples.

The chain employs TRBV11-3 and TRBJ2-7; D might be TRBD1 or TRBD2, each matching 5 bases. V was clipped by 5 bases and J by 7 bases, with 18 bases between them. CDR3 length: 14 amino acids. CDR1 is SGHNT and CDR2 is YENEEA in the germline V gene. CDR3 nucleotides: TGTGCCAGCAGCCCCGGGACCGTGCTGGGTGAGCAGTACTTC. Its translation is CASSPGTVLGEQYF. Using reference TRBV11-3 and TRBJ2-7 for the parts outside the CDR3, the full variable domain is EAGVVQSPRYKIIEKKQPVAFWCNPISGHNTLYWYLQNLGQGPELLIRYENEEAVDDSQLPKDRFSAERLKGVDSTLKIQPAELGDSAVYLCASSPGTVLGEQYFGPGTRLTVT.

The V gene is TRBV5-4, the J gene TRBJ2-5; D is possibly TRBD2 (7 bases). V was cut by 0 bases and J by 4 bases, with 19 bases left in between. There are 17 residues in the CDR3. Germline CDR1 and CDR2: SGHNT and YYREEE (reference sequence). The CDR3 sequence is CASSLGGRGGRVETQYF. DNA of the CDR3: TGTGCCAGCAGCTTGGGCGGGAGAGGGGGGAGGGTAGAGACCCAGTACTTC.

The rearrangement links TRBV4-2 to TRBJ1-3; maybe TRBD1 (5 bases). V gave up 4 bases and J gave up 4 bases, with 17 bases separating them. The CDR3 is 16 amino acids. The V gene's germline CDR1 is LGHNA and CDR2 YNFKEQ. CDR3 coding DNA: TGTGCCAGCAGCCCCCAAGTGGGGGTTTCGGGAAACACCATATATTTT. Protein sequence: CASSPQVGVSGNTIYF.

This clone has only one observation. The chain has TRBV19 and TRBJ1-5, with D possibly TRBD1 on 5 matching bases. This CDR3 contains 14 residues. V lost 7 bases, J lost 0 bases, and 10 bases lay in between. Germline V gives CDR1 LNHDA, CDR2 SQIVND (reference sequence). The chain's CDR3 is CASKRDYSNQPQHF. CDR3 sequence (DNA): TGTGCCAGTAAGAGGGACTATAGCAATCAGCCCCAGCATTTT.

V usage is TRBV7-3 and J usage is TRBJ2-3, with a possible D match to TRBD1 (6 bases). This CDR3 is built from 16 residues. Per germline, CDR1 SGHTA and CDR2 FQGTGA. The ends were cut back, 5 bases at V and 0 bases at J, with 15 bases in the middle. This chain's CDR3 is CASSPVGAASTDTQYF. CDR3 DNA sequence: TGTGCCAGCAGCCCCGTGGGGGCGGCTAGCACAGATACGCAGTATTTT.

The sample holds a few counts of this clone. The chain couples TRBV29-1 to TRBJ2-2; 8 bases are shared with TRBD2. CDR3 length: 16 residues. V shed 4 bases and J 7 bases; nucleotides not matched to a gene: 14. Germline CDR1 SQVTM, CDR2 ANQGSEA. CDR3 coding DNA: TGCAGCGTTGTAGGTGGTCCAGCGGGAGCTAGCGGGGAGCTGTTTTTT. Its protein is CSVVGGPAGASGELFF.

This clone was seen just once. The chain is built from TRBV7-2 and TRBJ1-6, with D tentatively TRBD1 (5 bases). Deletions cut 2 bases from V and 2 bases from J, with 13 bases between. Germline V gene sequence: CDR1 SGHTA, CDR2 FQGNSA. The CDR3 sequence is 17 residues long. The chain's CDR3 is CASSLFGGRAYNSPLHF. CDR3 DNA sequence: TGTGCCAGCAGCTTATTCGGAGGCAGGGCCTATAATTCACCCCTCCACTTT.

This chain uses TRBV28 with TRBJ2-5, with D possibly matching TRBD1 (6 bases). CDR1 MDHEN and CDR2 SYDVKM come from the germline V gene. The CDR3 is made up of 15 amino acids. Trimming cost V 0 bases and J 5 bases, with 13 bases left between them. CDR3 DNA sequence: TGTGCCAGCAGTTTATGGGGGGCAGGGGATGAGACCCAGTACTTC. Its protein product is CASSLWGAGDETQYF.

The CDR3 is CATASEETQYF. In nucleotides, the CDR3 is TGTGCCACCGCCTCGGAAGAGACCCAGTACTTC. The chain combines TRBV28 with TRBJ2-5; no clear D. V lost 10 bases and J lost 3, with 9 bases in between. This CDR3 is 11 amino acids long. Germline CDR1 and CDR2: MDHEN and SYDVKM.

The V call is TRBV10-3, the J call TRBJ2-7, with TRBD1 identical over 8 bases. The CDR3 is 16 amino acids. The V gene end was trimmed by 4 bases and the J gene end by 4 bases; junction bases not matched to a gene: 12. From germline, CDR1 is ENHRY and CDR2 SYGVKD. The CDR3 bases are TGTGCCATCAGTGGGCCCCGCCGGACAGGGACTTACGAGCAGTACTTC. Amino acid sequence: CAISGPRRTGTYEQYF.

This clone has only one observation. Within the sample, other DNA sequences also encode this same CDR3. V and J are TRBV28 and TRBJ2-3, with a tentative D call TRBD2 (7 bases). Germline CDR1 reads MDHEN; CDR2 reads SYDVKM. V was pared by 6 bases and J by 1 base, with 14 bases between. This CDR3 spans 15 amino acids. The CDR3 bases are TGTGCCAGCAGCCTAGGGGGGGGCCGCACAGATACGCAGTATTTT. It is translated as CASSLGGGRTDTQYF.

The rearrangement joins TRBV10-3 to TRBJ1-5, with TRBD1 as a possible D gene (6 bases). The CDR3 totals 14 residues. Trimming shortened V by 2 bases and J by 3 bases, and 8 bases separated the two germline ends. The germline gives CDR1 ENHRY, CDR2 SYGVKD. This CDR3 is CAISEGQTNQPQHF. The CDR3 region has the DNA TGTGCCATCAGTGAGGGACAGACCAATCAGCCCCAGCATTTT.

The genes are TRBV5-1 and TRBJ2-7; 7 bases fit TRBD2. Germline values: CDR1 SGHRS, CDR2 YFSETQ. After removal of 5 bases from V and 5 bases from J, the junction contained 13 bases not matched to a gene. The CDR3 covers 15 residues. CDR3 residues: CASRGNAGVPDEQYF. The CDR3 coding sequence is TGCGCCAGCAGGGGAAATGCGGGAGTCCCGGACGAGCAGTACTTC.

The chain employs TRBV28 and TRBJ1-2, with 7 bases matching TRBD1. Germline V gene lookup returns CDR1 MDHEN and CDR2 SYDVKM. The CDR3 consists of 14 residues. The trim removed 8 bases at V and 6 bases at J, leaving 12 bases unmatched. In DNA form, the CDR3 reads TGTGCCAGCCTAGACAGGGCGAGAAGTCATGGCTACACCTTC. Protein: CASLDRARSHGYTF.

The J gene is TRBJ2-1, the V gene TRBV7-2, with 7 bases matching TRBD2. Per germline, CDR1 SGHTA and CDR2 FQGNSA. V lost 3 bases to trimming and J lost 7 bases; unmatched junction nucleotides: 9. The CDR3 has 15 residues. The CDR3 loop is CASSFLVREGNEQFF. Written as DNA, the CDR3 is TGTGCCAGCAGCTTTTTGGTTAGGGAGGGGAATGAGCAGTTCTTC. Drawing the rest from reference TRBV7-2 and TRBJ2-1, the complete variable domain is GAGVSQSPSNKVTEKGKDVELRCDPISGHTALYWYRQSLGQGLEFLIYFQGNSAPDKSGLPSDRFSAERTGGSVSTLTIQRTQQEDSAVYLCASSFLVREGNEQFFGPGTRLTVL.

The chain has TRBV14 and TRBJ1-1; D not resolved. The CDR3 is 12 amino acids. Germline-derived CDR1 and CDR2 are SGHDN and FVKESK. V gave up 1 base and J gave up 11 bases, with 11 bases separating them. CDR3 nucleotide sequence: TGTGCCAGCAGCCAAGGGAGACAACAGGCTTTCTTT. Translated, it gives CASSQGRQQAFF.

The chain combines TRBV7-3 with TRBJ2-1; D remains unclear. The CDR3 has 13 residues. CDR1 is SGHTA, CDR2 FQGTGA, per germline. Trimming removed 7 bases from V and 0 bases from J, with 7 bases in between. The CDR3 DNA reads as TGTGCCAGCACGATGGGCTCCTACAATGAGCAGTTCTTC. Its protein product is CASTMGSYNEQFF.

This clone was picked up one time. The chain joins TRBV5-1 to TRBJ2-7; no clear D gene. CDR3 length: 13 amino acids. Per germline, CDR1 SGHRS and CDR2 YFSETQ. Trimming shortened V by 0 bases and J by 6 bases, and 10 bases separated the two germline ends. The CDR3 loop is CASSLVAALEQYF. CDR3 DNA: TGCGCCAGCAGCTTGGTGGCGGCTCTCGAGCAGTACTTC.

A word on this clone: A read error may account for a junction end that differs from germline. This chain uses TRBV19 with TRBJ1-5; 7 bases are a match to TRBD1. This CDR3 has 13 residues. Germline V gene lookup returns CDR1 LNHDA and CDR2 SQIVND (reference sequence). The CDR3 bases are TGTGCCAGTAGTTTAGACAGGGTTAAGCCCCAGCATTTT. As protein: CASSLDRVKPQHF.

The gene calls are TRBV2 and TRBJ1-2, with a tentative D call TRBD1 (5 bases). Germline CDR1 SNHLY, CDR2 FYNNEI. Trimming cost V 8 bases and J 5 bases, with 15 bases left between them. The CDR3 covers 13 residues. The CDR3 sequence is CASASRQGYGYTF. The CDR3 coding sequence is TGTGCCAGCGCCTCGAGGCAGGGATATGGCTACACCTTC.

The chain links TRBV5-4 to TRBJ2-3; tentatively, D is TRBD2 (5 bases). Trimming stripped 0 bases from V and 7 bases from J, with 15 bases between. Germline CDR1 is SGHNT and CDR2 is YYREEE (reference sequence). The CDR3 runs to 15 residues. The CDR3: CASSLARSRGHTQYF. The CDR3 bases are TGTGCCAGCAGCTTGGCCAGGAGTCGCGGGCATACGCAGTATTTT.

J is TRBJ2-4 and V is TRBV5-1, with 7 bases aligning to TRBD2. V trimming: 4 bases; J trimming: 1 base; junction bases outside the gene matches: 11. In germline, CDR1 is SGHRS, CDR2 YFSETQ. This CDR3 region has 17 residues. The CDR3 loop reads CASSPTSGTLAKNIQYF. CDR3 in DNA: TGCGCCAGCAGCCCTACCAGCGGGACGTTGGCCAAAAACATTCAGTACTTC.

The rearrangement uses TRBV30 and TRBJ2-3, with D tentatively TRBD1 (5 bases). V was pared by 1 base and J by 4 bases, with 15 bases between. Germline CDR1 reads GTSNPN; CDR2 reads SVGIG (reference sequence). The CDR3 extends over 15 amino acids. The CDR3: CAWSALGRVPDTQYF. CDR3 sequence (DNA): TGTGCCTGGAGTGCTCTAGGCAGGGTGCCAGATACGCAGTATTTT.